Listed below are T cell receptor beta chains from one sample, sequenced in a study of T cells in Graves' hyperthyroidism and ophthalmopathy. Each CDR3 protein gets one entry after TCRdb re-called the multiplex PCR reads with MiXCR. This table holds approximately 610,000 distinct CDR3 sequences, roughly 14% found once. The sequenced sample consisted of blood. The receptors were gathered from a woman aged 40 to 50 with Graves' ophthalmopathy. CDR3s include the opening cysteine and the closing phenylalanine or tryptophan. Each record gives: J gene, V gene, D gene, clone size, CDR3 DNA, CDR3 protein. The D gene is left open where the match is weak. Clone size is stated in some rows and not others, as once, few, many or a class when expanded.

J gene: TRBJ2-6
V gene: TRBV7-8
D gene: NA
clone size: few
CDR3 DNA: TGTGCCAGCAGCTTAGGGGGCCCCTCTGGGGCCAACGTCCTGACTTTC
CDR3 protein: CASSLGGPSGANVLTF

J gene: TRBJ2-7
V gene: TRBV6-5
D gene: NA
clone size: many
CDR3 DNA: TGTGCCAGCAGTTACTCAGGGGCCGACGAGCAGTACTTC
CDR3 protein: CASSYSGADEQYF

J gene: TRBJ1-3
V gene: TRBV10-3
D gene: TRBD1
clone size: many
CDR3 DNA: TGTGCCATCAGCGTAACAGGGGACGGAAACACCATATATTTT
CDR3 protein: CAISVTGDGNTIYF

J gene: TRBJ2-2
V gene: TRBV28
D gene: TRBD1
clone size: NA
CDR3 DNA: TGTGCCAGCAGTACGAACGGACAGGGTACTGCCGGGGAGCTGTTTTTT
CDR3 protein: CASSTNGQGTAGELFF

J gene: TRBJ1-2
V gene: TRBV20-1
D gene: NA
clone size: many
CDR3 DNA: TGCAGTGCTAGAGAGGTTTTGGGGAATGGCTACACCTTC
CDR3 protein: CSAREVLGNGYTF

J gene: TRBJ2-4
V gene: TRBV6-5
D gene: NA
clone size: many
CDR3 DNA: TGTGCCAGCTGCAACTGGGGGGACGGAAACATTCAGTACTTC
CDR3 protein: CASCNWGDGNIQYF

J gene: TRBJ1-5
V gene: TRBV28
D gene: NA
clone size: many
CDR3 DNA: TGTGCCAGCGGGGGGGGGAGCAATCAGCCCCAGCATTTT
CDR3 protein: CASGGGSNQPQHF

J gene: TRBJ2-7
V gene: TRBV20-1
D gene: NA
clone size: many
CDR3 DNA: TGCAGTGCTAGGGAAGGATTTTCCAGCGCCTACGAGCAGTACTTC
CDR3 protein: CSAREGFSSAYEQYF

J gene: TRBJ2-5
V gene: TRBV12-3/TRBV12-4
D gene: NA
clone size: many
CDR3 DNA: TGTGCCAGCAGTAAGACTAGCCAAGAGACCCAGTACTTC
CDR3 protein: CASSKTSQETQYF

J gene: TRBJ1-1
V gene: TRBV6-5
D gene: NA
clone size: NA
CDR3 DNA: TGTGCCAGCAGTTACTCCGCGGGAGAATGGACTGAAGCTTTCTTT
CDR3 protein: CASSYSAGEWTEAFF

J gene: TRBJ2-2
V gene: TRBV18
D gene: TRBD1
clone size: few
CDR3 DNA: TGTGCCAGCACTCGAGGGGGCCAGACAACCGGGGAGCTGTTTTTT
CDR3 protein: CASTRGGQTTGELFF

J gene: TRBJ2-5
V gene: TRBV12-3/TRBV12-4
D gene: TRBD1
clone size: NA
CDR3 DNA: TGTGCCAGCCGGACAGGAGGCGTACAAGAGACCCAGTACTTC
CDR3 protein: CASRTGGVQETQYF

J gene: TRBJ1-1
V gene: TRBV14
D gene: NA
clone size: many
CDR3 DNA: TGTGCCAGCAGCCAATTCCTTGGGCTCCTGATGAACACTGAAGCTTTCTTT
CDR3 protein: CASSQFLGLLMNTEAFF

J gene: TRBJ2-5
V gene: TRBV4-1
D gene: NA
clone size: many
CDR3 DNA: TGCGCCAGCAGCCAGACACCCAGCGTGAACCAAGAGACCCAGTACTTC
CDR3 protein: CASSQTPSVNQETQYF

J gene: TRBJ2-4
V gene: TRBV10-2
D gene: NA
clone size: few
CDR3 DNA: TGCGCCAGCAGTGACCGGACAAATCTAGCCAAAAACATTCAGTACTTC
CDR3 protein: CASSDRTNLAKNIQYF

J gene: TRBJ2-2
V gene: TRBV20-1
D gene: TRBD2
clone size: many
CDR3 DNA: TGCAGTGCGACTCTGGCGGGGGGGCACGCCGGGGAGCTGTTTTTT
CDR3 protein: CSATLAGGHAGELFF

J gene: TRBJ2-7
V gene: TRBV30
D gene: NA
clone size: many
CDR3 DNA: TGTGCCTGGAGTAGGGGAGAAGAGTACGAGCAGTACTTC
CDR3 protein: CAWSRGEEYEQYF

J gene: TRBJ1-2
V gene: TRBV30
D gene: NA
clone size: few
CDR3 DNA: TGTGCCTGGAGTGTTGGTGGGGCCGCTTGGTCTGGCTACACCTTC
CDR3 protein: CAWSVGGAAWSGYTF

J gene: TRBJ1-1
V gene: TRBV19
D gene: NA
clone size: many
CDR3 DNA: TGTGCCAGTAGTATTCGCAGGGATGAGGCTTTCTTT
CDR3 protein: CASSIRRDEAFF

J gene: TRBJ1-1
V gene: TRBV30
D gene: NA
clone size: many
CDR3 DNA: TGTGCCTGGAGTGTTTCCCCCACTGAAGCTTTCTTT
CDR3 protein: CAWSVSPTEAFF

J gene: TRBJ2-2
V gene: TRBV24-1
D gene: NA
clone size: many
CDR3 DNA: TGTGCCACCAGTGATAACAGGGACACCGGGGAGCTGTTTTTT
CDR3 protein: CATSDNRDTGELFF

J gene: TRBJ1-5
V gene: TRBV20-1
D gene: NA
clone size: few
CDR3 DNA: TGCAGTGCTAGAGCGGCAGGGATTAGCAATCAGCCCCAGCATTTT
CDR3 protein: CSARAAGISNQPQHF

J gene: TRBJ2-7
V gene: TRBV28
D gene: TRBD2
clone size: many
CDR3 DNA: TGTGCCAGCAGTCAACCGACTAGCGGGAGTTACCTCTACGAGCAGTACTTC
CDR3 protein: CASSQPTSGSYLYEQYF

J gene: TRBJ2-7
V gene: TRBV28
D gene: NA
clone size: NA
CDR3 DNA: TGTGCCAGCAGTTCCCCCGAGGTCGGGGAGCAGTACTTC
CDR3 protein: CASSSPEVGEQYF

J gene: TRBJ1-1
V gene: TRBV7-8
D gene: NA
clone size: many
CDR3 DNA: TGTGCCAGCAGCTTAGCTGGGGGGGAGGAGGCTTTCTTT
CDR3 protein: CASSLAGGEEAFF

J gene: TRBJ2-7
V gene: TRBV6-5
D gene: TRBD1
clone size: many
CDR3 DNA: TGTGCCAGCAGTTACGAAATGTGGACAGGGGGCGGCGAGCAGTACTTC
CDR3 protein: CASSYEMWTGGGEQYF

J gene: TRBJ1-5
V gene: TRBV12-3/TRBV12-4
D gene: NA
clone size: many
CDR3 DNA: TGTGCCAGCAGTTTGTGGTATAGCAATCAGCCCCAGCATTTT
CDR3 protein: CASSLWYSNQPQHF

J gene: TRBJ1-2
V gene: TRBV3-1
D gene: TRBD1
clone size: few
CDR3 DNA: TGTGCCAGCAGCCAGGGGGACAGAGGCTACACCTTC
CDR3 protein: CASSQGDRGYTF

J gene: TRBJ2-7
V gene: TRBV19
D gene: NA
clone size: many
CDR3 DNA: TGTGCCAGTAGTATCGGGGGTCTAGCCAGGGGCAACTACGAGCAGTACTTC
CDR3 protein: CASSIGGLARGNYEQYF

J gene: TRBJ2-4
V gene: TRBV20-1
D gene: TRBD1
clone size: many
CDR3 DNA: TGCAGTGTCACCGGGACAGGGCTCCGCCTAGCCAAAAACATTCAGTACTTC
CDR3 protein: CSVTGTGLRLAKNIQYF

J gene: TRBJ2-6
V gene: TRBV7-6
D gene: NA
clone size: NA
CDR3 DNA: TGTGCCAGCAGCACAGGGTACTCTGGGGCCAACGTCCTGACTTTC
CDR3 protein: CASSTGYSGANVLTF

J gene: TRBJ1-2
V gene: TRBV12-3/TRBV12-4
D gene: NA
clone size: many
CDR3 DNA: TGTGCCAGCAGCCCCGTTAACTATGGCTACACCTTC
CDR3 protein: CASSPVNYGYTF

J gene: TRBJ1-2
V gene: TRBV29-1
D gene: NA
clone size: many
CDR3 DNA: TGCAGCGTTGTTCTTTCAGGGATGAATGGCTACACCTTC
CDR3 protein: CSVVLSGMNGYTF

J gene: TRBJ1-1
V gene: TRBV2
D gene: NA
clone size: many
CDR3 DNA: TGTGCCAGCAGTGACGCCGCTCGCACTGAAGCTTTCTTT
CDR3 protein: CASSDAARTEAFF

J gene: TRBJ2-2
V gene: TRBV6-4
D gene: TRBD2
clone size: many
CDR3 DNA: TGTGCCAGCAGTACTAGCGGGGCATCGAGGACCGGGGAGCTGTTTTTT
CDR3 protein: CASSTSGASRTGELFF

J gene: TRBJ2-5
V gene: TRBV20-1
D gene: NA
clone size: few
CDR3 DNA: TGCAGTGCCCCCCGGTGGGTTCCGCCGGCGGAGACCCAGTACTTC
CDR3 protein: CSAPRWVPPAETQYF

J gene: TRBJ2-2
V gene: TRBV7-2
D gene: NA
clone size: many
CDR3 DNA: TGTGCCAGCAGGGACACCGCAGACGGCGGGGAGCTGTTTTTT
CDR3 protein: CASRDTADGGELFF

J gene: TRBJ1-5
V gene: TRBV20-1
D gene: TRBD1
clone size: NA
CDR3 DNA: TGCAGTGCTAGCGGACAGGGGGGATTTGGGGAGGGGGATCAGCCCCAGCATTTT
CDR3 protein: CSASGQGGFGEGDQPQHF

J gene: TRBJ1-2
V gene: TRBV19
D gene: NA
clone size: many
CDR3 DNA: TGTGCCAGTAGTAAGGTCCCAGAGTATGTTGGCTACACCTTC
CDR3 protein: CASSKVPEYVGYTF

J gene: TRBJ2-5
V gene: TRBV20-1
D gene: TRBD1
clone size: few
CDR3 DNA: TGCAGTGCTAGAGTCTTGGGACAGGGAGAGACCCAGTACTTC
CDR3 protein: CSARVLGQGETQYF

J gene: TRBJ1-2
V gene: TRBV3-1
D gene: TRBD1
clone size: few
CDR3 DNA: TGTGCCAGCAGCCCTCAGGGACAGCAGGACTATGGCTACACCTTC
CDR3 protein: CASSPQGQQDYGYTF

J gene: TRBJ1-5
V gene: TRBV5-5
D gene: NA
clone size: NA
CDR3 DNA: TGTGCCAGCAGCTTGTTCCCGGGAACCAATCAGCCCCAGCATTTT
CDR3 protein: CASSLFPGTNQPQHF

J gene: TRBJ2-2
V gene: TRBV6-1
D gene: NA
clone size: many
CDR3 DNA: TGTGCCAGCAGTACCCTTGGAGGGAACACCGGGGAGCTGTTTTTT
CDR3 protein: CASSTLGGNTGELFF

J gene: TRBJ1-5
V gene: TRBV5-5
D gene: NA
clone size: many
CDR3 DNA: TGTGCCAGCAGCTTGGTGTCAGGTTATCAGCCCCAGCATTTT
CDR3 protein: CASSLVSGYQPQHF

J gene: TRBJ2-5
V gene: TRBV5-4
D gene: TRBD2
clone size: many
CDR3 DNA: TGTGCCAGCAGCTTGGATGGGACTAAAGAGACCCAGTACTTC
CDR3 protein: CASSLDGTKETQYF

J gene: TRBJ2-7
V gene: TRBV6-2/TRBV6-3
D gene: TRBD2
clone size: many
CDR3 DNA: TGTGCCAGCAGTTCTTCCGGGACTATCTTCTCCTACGAGCAGTACTTC
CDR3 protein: CASSSSGTIFSYEQYF

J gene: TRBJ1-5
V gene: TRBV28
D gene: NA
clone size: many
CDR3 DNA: TGTGCCAGCAGTTGGGGGGACACCTTCCCCCATCAGCCCCAGCATTTT
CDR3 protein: CASSWGDTFPHQPQHF

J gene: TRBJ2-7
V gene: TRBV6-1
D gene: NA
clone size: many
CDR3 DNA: TGTGCCAGCAGTGCTGGGAGGCAAATATCCTACGAGCAGTACTTC
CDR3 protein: CASSAGRQISYEQYF

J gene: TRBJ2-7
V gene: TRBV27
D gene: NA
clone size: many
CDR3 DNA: TGTGCCAGCAGTCCAAGACTAGGCGGATACGAGCAGTACTTC
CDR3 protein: CASSPRLGGYEQYF

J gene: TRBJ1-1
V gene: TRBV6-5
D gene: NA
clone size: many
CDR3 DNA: TGTGCCAGCAGTTCTATCAGGGGACTAAACACTGAAGCTTTCTTT
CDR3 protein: CASSSIRGLNTEAFF

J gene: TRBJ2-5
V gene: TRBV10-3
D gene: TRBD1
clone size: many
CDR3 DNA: TGTGCCATCAGTGGGACAGGACTCCAAGAGACCCAGTACTTC
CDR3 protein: CAISGTGLQETQYF

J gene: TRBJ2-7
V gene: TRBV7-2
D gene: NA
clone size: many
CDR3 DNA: TGTGCCAGCAGATCAGGGGGGGAGGGCTCCTACGAGCAGTACTTC
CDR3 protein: CASRSGGEGSYEQYF

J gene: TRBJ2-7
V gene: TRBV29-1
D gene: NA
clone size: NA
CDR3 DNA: TGCAGCGGGCTAGGGGATCATGACTACGAGCAGTACTTC
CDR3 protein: CSGLGDHDYEQYF

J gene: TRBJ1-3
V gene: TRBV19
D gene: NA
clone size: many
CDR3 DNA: TGTGCCAGTACCCCAACAGGGATCGGAAACACCATATATTTT
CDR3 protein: CASTPTGIGNTIYF

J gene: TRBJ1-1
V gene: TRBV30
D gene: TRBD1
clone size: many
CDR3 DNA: TGTGCCTGGAGACACAGGGGAGGGACTGAAGCTTTCTTT
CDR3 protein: CAWRHRGGTEAFF